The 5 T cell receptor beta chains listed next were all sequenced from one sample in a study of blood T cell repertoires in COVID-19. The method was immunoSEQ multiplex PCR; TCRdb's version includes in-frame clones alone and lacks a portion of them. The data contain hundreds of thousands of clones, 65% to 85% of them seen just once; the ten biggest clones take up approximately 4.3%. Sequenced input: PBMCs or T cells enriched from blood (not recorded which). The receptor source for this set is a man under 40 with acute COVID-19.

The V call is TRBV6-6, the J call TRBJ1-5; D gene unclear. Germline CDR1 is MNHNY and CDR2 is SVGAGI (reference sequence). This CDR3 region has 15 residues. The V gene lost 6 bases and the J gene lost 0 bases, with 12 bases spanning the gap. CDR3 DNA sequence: TGTGCCAGCAGCCCTACAGAGAATAGCAATCAGCCCCAGCATTTT. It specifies CASSPTENSNQPQHF.

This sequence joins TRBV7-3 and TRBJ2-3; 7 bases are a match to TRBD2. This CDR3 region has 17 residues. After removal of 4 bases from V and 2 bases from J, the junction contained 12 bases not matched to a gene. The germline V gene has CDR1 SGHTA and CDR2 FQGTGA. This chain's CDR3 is CASSSFPGLHSTDTQYF. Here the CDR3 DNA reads TGTGCCAGCAGCTCCTTCCCGGGACTACATTCCACAGATACGCAGTATTTT.

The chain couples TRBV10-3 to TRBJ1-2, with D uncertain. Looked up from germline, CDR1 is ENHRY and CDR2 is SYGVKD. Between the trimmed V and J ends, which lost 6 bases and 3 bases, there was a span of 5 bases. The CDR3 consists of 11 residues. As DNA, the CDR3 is TGTGCCATCAGGGCGGACTATGGCTACACCTTC. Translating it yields CAIRADYGYTF.

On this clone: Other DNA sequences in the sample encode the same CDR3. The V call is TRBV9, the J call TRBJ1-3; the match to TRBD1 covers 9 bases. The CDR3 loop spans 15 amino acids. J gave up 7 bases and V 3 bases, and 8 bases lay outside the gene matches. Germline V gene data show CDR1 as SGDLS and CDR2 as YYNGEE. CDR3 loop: CASSARPGTGNTIYF. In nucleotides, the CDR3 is TGTGCCAGCAGCGCCCGTCCCGGGACAGGGAACACCATATATTTT. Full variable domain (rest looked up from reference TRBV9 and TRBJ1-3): DSGVTQTPKHLITATGQRVTLRCSPRSGDLSVYWYQQSLDQGLQFLIQYYNGEERAKGNILERFSAQQFPDLHSELNLSSLELGDSALYFCASSARPGTGNTIYFGEGSWLTVV.

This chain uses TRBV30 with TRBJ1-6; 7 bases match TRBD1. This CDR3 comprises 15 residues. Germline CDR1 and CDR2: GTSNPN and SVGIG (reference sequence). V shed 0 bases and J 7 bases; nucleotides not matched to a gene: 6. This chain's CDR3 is CAWSVMRQGNSPLHF. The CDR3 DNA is TGTGCCTGGAGTGTAATGCGACAGGGAAATTCACCCCTCCACTTT.